The 27 T cell receptor beta chains given below trace back to one sample, sequenced in a study of CD8 T cells in ankylosing spondylitis listed by TCRdb under 2017. The method was 5' RACE. TCRdb shows the sequencer as Illumina HiSeq 2500. TCRdb reran the public reads through fastp at Q25 and MiXCR, keeping productive beta chains. Every distinct CDR3 protein forms one entry, paired with its most common genes and DNA. Here the sample has 30,000 to 45,000 distinct CDR3 sequences; 13% occur a single time. The leading ten clones occupy approximately 31% of the sample. The sequenced material came from synovial fluid, either unsorted or a sorted T cell fraction (not recorded which). Receptors were obtained from a male donor with ankylosing spondylitis.

The table lists this clonotype with a few counts. The rearrangement joins TRBV7-6 to TRBJ2-7, with D maybe TRBD2 (6 bases). V lost 5 bases and J 5 bases, leaving 10 bases between the germline ends. Germline CDR1 is SGHVS and CDR2 is FNYEAQ. CDR3 size: 12 residues. The CDR3 sequence is CASSNRRDEQYF. The CDR3 nucleotides read TGTGCCAGCAGCAACCGGAGGGACGAGCAGTACTTC.

The chain couples TRBV7-2 to TRBJ2-7; 7 bases align to TRBD1. The J segment lost 0 bases and the V segment lost 1 base, leaving 9 bases of the junction unmatched. This CDR3 region has 17 residues. Germline-derived CDR1 and CDR2 are SGHTA and FQGNSA. CDR3 bases: TGTGCCAGCAGCTTAGTCAGGGGACAGTGGAGCTCCTACGAGCAGTACTTC. Protein sequence: CASSLVRGQWSSYEQYF.

This clonotype has a count of ten or more. The gene calls are TRBV20-1 and TRBJ1-5; 8 bases are a match to TRBD1. The CDR3 loop spans 17 amino acids. Per germline, CDR1 DFQATT and CDR2 SNEGSKA (reference sequence). V lost 1 base to trimming and J lost 3 bases; unmatched junction nucleotides: 11. The CDR3 spells CSARGRDRGSNNQPQHF. In nucleotides, the CDR3 is TGCAGTGCTAGAGGCCGTGACAGGGGCTCAAACAATCAGCCCCAGCATTTT.

V is TRBV25-1 and J is TRBJ1-6; D gene ambiguous. V was cut by 4 bases and J by 6 bases, with 10 bases left in between. Germline-derived CDR1 and CDR2 are MGHDK and SYGVNS. This CDR3 has 14 amino acids. Written as DNA, the CDR3 is TGTGCCAGCAGTGGAGAGGACGGTAATTCACCCCTCCACTTT. Translating it yields CASSGEDGNSPLHF.

This clonotype was detected a few times. The rearrangement links TRBV28 to TRBJ2-1; TRBD2 agrees at 11 bases. Germline trimming cut 5 bases from V and 8 bases from J; bases unmatched to any gene: 11. Germline lookup yields CDR1 MDHEN and CDR2 SYDVKM. This CDR3 is built from 16 residues. CDR3 sequence: CASSRDPSGRPDEQFF. CDR3 bases: TGTGCCAGCAGTCGGGACCCTAGCGGGAGGCCCGATGAGCAGTTCTTC.

This clonotype is classed as medium-sized. This chain links TRBV7-9 with TRBJ2-3, with D possibly TRBD2 on 6 matching bases. V lost 9 bases, J lost 2 bases, and 18 bases lay in between. CDR1 is SEHNR, CDR2 FQNEAQ, per germline (reference sequence). CDR3 length: 15 amino acids. In nucleotides, the CDR3 is TGTGCCAGTGACGGGGGAGTTCTAAACACAGATACGCAGTATTTT. Translation gives CASDGGVLNTDTQYF.

The genes are TRBV27 and TRBJ2-7; 13 bases fit TRBD2. Germline V lookup: CDR1 MNHEY, CDR2 SMNVEV (reference sequence). This CDR3 contains 16 residues. Trimming took 5 bases from V and 5 from J; bases not matched to a gene: 9. The CDR3 region is CASSILLAGGPHEQYF. The CDR3 coding sequence is TGTGCCAGCAGTATCCTACTAGCGGGAGGGCCCCACGAGCAGTACTTC.

This clonotype was picked up many times. The chain combines TRBV15 with TRBJ2-7; 14 nucleotides agree with TRBD2. CDR1 is LNHNV and CDR2 is YYDKDF in the germline V gene (reference sequence). The J segment lost 2 bases and the V segment lost 5 bases, leaving 2 bases of the junction unmatched. This CDR3 comprises 15 residues. The CDR3 region is CATSEGLAGAYEQYF. In DNA form, the CDR3 reads TGTGCCACCAGCGAGGGACTAGCGGGGGCCTACGAGCAGTACTTC.

This clonotype has ten or more counts. This chain connects TRBV6-1 to TRBJ2-7; possibly TRBD1 or TRBD2 for D (6 bases each). Germline CDR1 is MNHNS and CDR2 is SASEGT. V gave up 2 bases and J gave up 6 bases, with 20 bases separating them. CDR3 length equals 16 residues. In DNA form, the CDR3 reads TGTGCCAGCAGTGAACCGCAACAGGGAGGCTCTCGCGAGCAGTACTTC. Protein: CASSEPQQGGSREQYF.

In its sample, this clonotype was seen many times. The CDR3 DNA reads TGTGCCAGCAGCTACGACAACTCCTACGAGCAGTACTTC. It yields the protein CASSYDNSYEQYF. The chain combines TRBV3-1 with TRBJ2-7; D unclear. Germline V gives CDR1 LGHDT, CDR2 YNNKEL (reference sequence). Trimming stripped 5 bases from V and 0 bases from J, with 8 bases between. This CDR3 is 13 amino acids long.

This clonotype was recorded at least ten times. The rearrangement joins TRBV6-4 to TRBJ2-3; 11 bases line up with TRBD2. V was pared by 0 bases and J by 4 bases, with 0 bases of the junction left unmatched. CDR3 size: 15 residues. Germline CDR1 reads MRHNA; CDR2 reads SNTAGT. The CDR3 DNA follows: TGTGCCAGCAGTGACTCTAGCGGGGGGGCAGATACGCAGTATTTT. It specifies CASSDSSGGADTQYF.

The chain recombines TRBV12-3 or TRBV12-4 with TRBJ2-3; 8 bases fit TRBD2. This CDR3 region has 16 residues. Trimming removed 2 bases from V and 3 bases from J; junction bases left unmatched: 7. The CDR3 DNA is TGTGCCAGCAGTTTATCTATGGCTAGCGGGACAGATACGCAGTATTTT. Encoded protein: CASSLSMASGTDTQYF.

Regarding this clonotype: At one of its ends the junction is not consistent with the germline gene, which may arise from a read error. This chain joins TRBV2 and TRBJ1-1; D gene unclear. The CDR3 covers 13 residues. The germline V gene encodes CDR1 SNHLY and CDR2 FYNNEI. CDR3 nucleotides: TGTGCCAGCAGCAGACAAATGAACACTGAACCTTTCTTT. Translating it yields CASSRQMNTEPFF.

This clonotype has at least ten counts. This chain connects TRBV2 to TRBJ2-2, with 10 bases that match TRBD2. There are 17 residues in the CDR3. Trimming removed 3 bases from V and 3 bases from J; junction bases left unmatched: 7. Germline CDR1 is SNHLY and CDR2 is FYNNEI. CDR3: CASSDRLAGRYTGELFF. The CDR3 DNA follows: TGTGCCAGCAGTGACAGACTAGCGGGCCGTTACACCGGGGAGCTGTTTTTT. Drawing the rest from reference TRBV2 and TRBJ2-2, the complete variable domain is EPEVTQTPSHQVTQMGQEVILRCVPISNHLYFYWYRQILGQKVEFLVSFYNNEISEKSEIFDDQFSVERPDGSNFTLKIRSTKLEDSAMYFCASSDRLAGRYTGELFFGEGSRLTVL.

This clonotype appeared many times. The genes are TRBV7-6 and TRBJ1-1; D not resolved. CDR1 and CDR2 from the germline V gene are SGHVS and FNYEAQ. Trimming left V 6 bases short and J 2 bases short, with 10 bases between. CDR3 length: 13 amino acids. CDR3 loop: CASSLHHNTEAFF. The CDR3 DNA follows: TGTGCCAGCAGTCTTCACCACAACACTGAAGCTTTCTTT.

This chain connects TRBV3-1 to TRBJ2-1, with no clear D. Trimming removed 0 bases at V and 9 bases at J, with 9 bases between. The CDR3 is made up of 13 amino acids. Germline V CDR1 and CDR2: LGHDT, YNNKEL (reference sequence). The CDR3 sequence: CASSQERNAEQFF. The DNA for the CDR3 is TGTGCCAGCAGCCAAGAGCGAAACGCTGAGCAGTTCTTC.

The V and J genes are TRBV29-1 and TRBJ1-2; D uncertain. Germline V gene data show CDR1 as SQVTM and CDR2 as ANQGSEA. V dropped 8 bases and J dropped 8 bases, with 15 bases sitting between them. The CDR3 runs 11 residues. CDR3 residues: CSTGRVGGYTF. CDR3 DNA sequence: TGCAGCACCGGACGGGTAGGCGGCTACACCTTC.

This clonotype was detected ten times or more. The CDR3: CASSSRRGPNEKLFF. As DNA, the CDR3 is TGTGCCAGCAGCTCCCGGCGGGGGCCCAATGAAAAACTGTTTTTT. The chain has TRBV7-2 and TRBJ1-4; D may be TRBD1 (6 bases). The CDR3 has 15 amino acids. CDR1 and CDR2 (germline): SGHTA, FQGNSA. V was cut by 4 bases and J by 5 bases, with 14 bases left in between.

This clonotype was found a few times. The CDR3, as DNA: TGTGCCAGCAGCTTAAACGACGTCCTAGCCAAAAACATTCAGTACTTC. Translating gives CASSLNDVLAKNIQYF. The genes are TRBV5-6 and TRBJ2-4; unclear D gene. There are 16 residues in the CDR3. Germline CDR1 and CDR2: SGHDT and YYEEEE. V lost 2 bases and J lost 0, with 12 bases in between.

The chain carries TRBV2 and TRBJ2-3; unclear D gene. Trimming left V 10 bases short and J 4 bases short, with 12 bases between. The CDR3 has 12 amino acids. Germline CDR1 is SNHLY and CDR2 is FYNNEI. The CDR3 region has the DNA TGTGCCACGTTGGGGTCCCCAGATACGCAGTATTTT. Translated, it gives CATLGSPDTQYF. Full variable domain (rest looked up from reference TRBV2 and TRBJ2-3): EPEVTQTPSHQVTQMGQEVILRCVPISNHLYFYWYRQILGQKVEFLVSFYNNEISEKSEIFDDQFSVERPDGSNFTLKIRSTKLEDSAMYFCATLGSPDTQYFGPGTRLTVL.

This clonotype was observed at least ten times. This chain connects TRBV4-3 to TRBJ2-5; TRBD2 agrees at 10 bases. The V gene's germline CDR1 is LGHNA and CDR2 YSLEER. The CDR3 runs 16 residues. V lost 0 bases to trimming and J lost 6 bases; unmatched junction nucleotides: 7. CDR3 DNA: TGCGCCAGCAGCCAAGAAGCAAGCGGGAGGGGTAAGACCCAGTACTTC. Its translation: CASSQEASGRGKTQYF.

There are a few counts of this clonotype. The gene calls are TRBV4-3 and TRBJ1-6, with 12 bases fitting TRBD1. Trimming at V came to 4 bases and at J to 6 bases, leaving 4 bases not matched to a gene. This CDR3 is 16 amino acids long. The germline CDR1 and CDR2 sequences are LGHNA and YSLEER. The CDR3 is CASSRGTGGSNSPLHF. The DNA for the CDR3 is TGCGCCAGCAGCCGGGGGACAGGGGGCAGTAATTCACCCCTCCACTTT.

In its sample, this clonotype was seen many times. The V gene is TRBV6-2 or TRBV6-3, the J gene TRBJ1-1; D not resolved. The CDR3 consists of 15 residues. The germline V gene has CDR1 MNHEY and CDR2 SVGEGT. The V gene lost 7 bases and the J gene lost 0 bases, with 15 bases spanning the gap. This CDR3 reads CASMAASWVNTEAFF. The CDR3 bases are TGTGCCAGCATGGCTGCCTCGTGGGTGAACACTGAAGCTTTCTTT.

Ten or more counts support this clonotype. The chain links TRBV6-4 to TRBJ2-1; TRBD2 is a possible D gene (6 bases). This CDR3 is 17 amino acids long. Germline values: CDR1 MRHNA, CDR2 SNTAGT. Trimming cost V 5 bases and J 0 bases, with 17 bases left between them. The CDR3 region has the DNA TGTGCCAGCAGTCCGTTAGCGGAAGGAAGCTCCTACAATGAGCAGTTCTTC. Translated: CASSPLAEGSSYNEQFF.

The rearrangement joins TRBV5-1 to TRBJ2-2; 9 bases fit TRBD1. There are 17 residues in the CDR3. Germline CDR1 SGHRS, CDR2 YFSETQ. J gave up 1 base and V 4 bases, and 8 bases lay outside the gene matches. The CDR3 is CASSNKRQGVNTGELFF. The CDR3, as DNA: TGCGCCAGCAGCAACAAGAGACAGGGGGTGAACACCGGGGAGCTGTTTTTT.

This clonotype appeared many times. The chain employs TRBV20-1 and TRBJ2-7; TRBD2 matches 14 bases. The CDR3 loop spans 16 amino acids. The V gene's germline CDR1 is DFQATT and CDR2 SNEGSKA (reference sequence). V shed 3 bases and J 5 bases; nucleotides not matched to a gene: 9. The CDR3 DNA is TGCAGTGCTAGTTTCGGGACTAGCGGGAGAGGGCACGAGCAGTACTTC. Protein: CSASFGTSGRGHEQYF.

CDR3 sequence reads: CASTPGGATVADEQFF. The CDR3 DNA sequence: TGTGCCAGCACTCCCGGGGGGGCGACGGTAGCCGATGAGCAGTTCTTC. This chain connects TRBV27 to TRBJ2-1; 8 bases match TRBD2. V was pared by 7 bases and J by 8 bases, with 16 bases of the junction left unmatched. Germline V CDR1 and CDR2: MNHEY, SMNVEV (reference sequence). The CDR3 is made up of 16 amino acids.